The clone carrying this TCR beta chain has a handful of counts. Its antigen is unknown. Libraries were prepared by immunoSEQ multiplex PCR; TCRdb keeps only in-frame clonotypes and omits some of them. The sample consists of under 130,000 clones, around 89% of them appearing once. Germline V gene data show CDR1 as MNHNS and CDR2 as SASEGT. The CDR3 totals 14 residues. V lost 5 bases and J lost 2, with 7 bases in between. This sample stems from a study of identifying expanded T cells in peripheral blood. Findings and caveats of the study: Clone count variance between approximately two-week samples rose with total template count.

Healthy donors had no documented immune events, such as infections, while sampled. The J gene is TRBJ1-6, the V gene TRBV6-1; D remains ambiguous. Sequencing was performed on blood. This TCR was sampled from a person aged 18 to 75 in good health. The CDR3 DNA is TGTGCCAGCAGTTCGGGCCCCTATAATTCACCCCTCCACTTT. Translated: CASSSGPYNSPLHF.